A selection of T cell receptor beta chains follows, all from one sample in a study of T cells in Graves' hyperthyroidism and ophthalmopathy. One entry per CDR3 protein, called by TCRdb with MiXCR from the multiplex PCR reads. This sample yields some 250,000 distinct CDR3 sequences, of which around 15% are seen a single time; roughly 30% belongs to the top ten. The sequencing input was blood. The receptors were gathered from a woman aged 45-65 years with Graves' hyperthyroidism that later progressed to Graves' ophthalmopathy. The CDR3 runs from the conserved cysteine through the conserved F or W. D genes are given only for firm matches. Where a row states a size, it is once, few, many or the class of an expanded clone; other rows omit it.

clone_size	v_call	d_call	j_call	cdr3_aa	cdr3_nt
-	TRBV5-1	-	TRBJ1-2	CASSPDGGNYGYTF	TGCGCCAGCAGCCCCGACGGGGGTAACTATGGCTACACCTTC
many	TRBV28	TRBD2	TRBJ2-7	CASSVFPGLAGGIYEQYF	TGTGCCAGCAGTGTATTTCCGGGACTAGCGGGAGGGATCTACGAGCAGTACTTC
many	TRBV13	-	TRBJ2-5	CASSLGGTYQETQYF	TGTGCCAGCAGCTTAGGCGGGACGTACCAAGAGACCCAGTACTTC
once	TRBV20-1	-	TRBJ1-1	CSAKGPGADTEAFF	TGCAGTGCTAAAGGACCCGGGGCGGACACTGAAGCTTTCTTT
-	TRBV6-1	TRBD1	TRBJ2-7	CASSELGQGYEQYF	TGTGCCAGCAGTGAATTGGGACAGGGGTACGAGCAGTACTTC
-	TRBV20-1	TRBD1	TRBJ2-3	CSGQDRGTTDTQYF	TGCAGTGGCCAGGACAGGGGAACCACAGATACGCAGTATTTT
-	TRBV29-1	-	TRBJ1-4	CSVGTGRINEKLFF	TGCAGCGTTGGTACAGGGAGGATTAATGAAAAACTGTTTTTT
-	TRBV14	-	TRBJ2-7	CASSQGAEQYF	TGTGCCAGCAGCCAAGGAGCAGAGCAGTACTTC
many	TRBV28	-	TRBJ2-5	CASSPPRSMEETQYF	TGTGCCAGCAGCCCTCCGCGCTCGATGGAAGAGACCCAGTACTTC
-	TRBV19	-	TRBJ2-1	CASVEYNEQFF	TGTGCCAGTGTGGAATACAATGAGCAGTTCTTC
-	TRBV7-9	-	TRBJ1-5	CASSLEGPNQPQHF	TGTGCCAGCAGCTTGGAGGGCCCTAATCAGCCCCAGCATTTT
many	TRBV11-3	-	TRBJ1-2	CASSHHDGYTF	TGTGCCAGCAGCCATCACGATGGCTACACCTTC
-	TRBV20-1	-	TRBJ1-6	CSVAQGRSSYNSPLHF	TGCAGTGTTGCCCAGGGACGCAGCTCCTATAATTCACCCCTCCACTTT
few	TRBV24-1	-	TRBJ2-1	CATSDLGQGGQFF	TGTGCCACCAGTGATTTAGGGCAGGGAGGCCAGTTCTTC
many	TRBV20-1	-	TRBJ1-1	CSARSQQGLEAFF	TGCAGTGCTAGGTCTCAACAGGGCCTTGAAGCTTTCTTT
few	TRBV29-1	TRBD2	TRBJ2-1	CSVVTSGSAYNEQFF	TGCAGCGTTGTAACTAGCGGGAGTGCCTACAATGAGCAGTTCTTC
many	TRBV6-1	-	TRBJ2-7	CASSFNFGRSSYEQYF	TGTGCCAGCAGTTTCAATTTCGGGCGCAGCTCCTACGAGCAGTACTTC
-	TRBV5-1	-	TRBJ2-1	CASSPGRARVNEQFF	TGCGCCAGCAGCCCGGGCCGGGCCCGTGTCAATGAGCAGTTCTTC
many	TRBV6-2/TRBV6-3	-	TRBJ1-1	CASSSRSEAFF	TGTGCCAGCAGTTCTCGATCTGAAGCTTTCTTT
many	TRBV6-5	-	TRBJ1-4	CASSLLGEKLFF	TGTGCCAGCAGCCTGTTGGGTGAAAAACTGTTTTTT
-	TRBV7-9	TRBD2	TRBJ2-5	CASSPFFLAGAGETQYF	TGTGCCAGCAGCCCGTTTTTTCTAGCGGGAGCGGGGGAGACCCAGTACTTC
many	TRBV19	TRBD1	TRBJ1-1	CASSSTGGTEAFF	TGTGCCAGCTCAAGTACAGGGGGCACTGAAGCTTTCTTT
many	TRBV13	TRBD1	TRBJ1-1	CASSPWTGGKNTEAFF	TGTGCCAGCAGCCCTTGGACAGGGGGCAAGAACACTGAAGCTTTCTTT
many	TRBV6-2/TRBV6-3	TRBD2	TRBJ2-1	CASSLAGGYYNEQFF	TGTGCCAGCAGCTTAGCGGGAGGCTATTACAATGAGCAGTTCTTC
many	TRBV28	-	TRBJ2-4	CASSGGAKNIQYF	TGTGCCAGCAGTGGTGGGGCCAAAAACATTCAGTACTTC
many	TRBV7-2	-	TRBJ2-3	CASSLGGTYTDTQYF	TGTGCCAGCAGCTTAGGTGGGACTTACACAGATACGCAGTATTTT
few	TRBV20-1	TRBD1	TRBJ1-2	CSALRQGYGYTF	TGCAGTGCACTTCGACAGGGCTATGGCTACACCTTC
many	TRBV12-3/TRBV12-4	-	TRBJ2-7	CASNAPGQAKGYEQYF	TGTGCCAGCAACGCTCCCGGGCAGGCAAAGGGATACGAGCAGTACTTC
many	TRBV20-1	-	TRBJ2-4	CSAWGLDIQYF	TGCAGTGCCTGGGGCCTCGACATTCAGTACTTC
many	TRBV15	-	TRBJ1-3	CATSREVRDSGNTIYF	TGTGCCACCAGCAGAGAAGTGCGGGATTCAGGAAACACCATATATTTT
many	TRBV5-1	-	TRBJ2-7	CASSSLPGPGDEQYF	TGCGCCAGCAGCTCCTTACCGGGCCCTGGGGACGAGCAGTACTTC
few	TRBV9	TRBD2	TRBJ2-1	CASSTRMLAGDLHEQFF	TGTGCCAGCAGCACTAGAATGCTAGCGGGAGACCTCCATGAGCAGTTCTTC
many	TRBV18	-	TRBJ2-6	CASSPSRGSGANVLTF	TGTGCCAGCAGTCCGTCTAGGGGGTCTGGGGCCAACGTCCTGACTTTC
many	TRBV3-1	-	TRBJ2-7	CASSQEAGIYEQYF	TGTGCCAGCAGCCAAGAAGCGGGCATCTACGAGCAGTACTTC
many	TRBV5-1	TRBD1	TRBJ2-5	CASAFPTGQGGETQYF	TGCGCCAGCGCCTTTCCGACGGGACAGGGAGGAGAGACCCAGTACTTC
many	TRBV5-1	TRBD1	TRBJ1-3	CASSLGTGPGNTIYF	TGCGCCAGCAGCTTGGGGACAGGGCCTGGAAACACCATATATTTT
many	TRBV28	-	TRBJ1-1	CASSLERGAEAFF	TGTGCCAGCAGTTTAGAAAGAGGAGCTGAAGCTTTCTTT
many	TRBV7-6	-	TRBJ1-5	CASSLGRAGISNQPQHF	TGTGCCAGCAGCTTAGGTCGAGCAGGGATTAGCAATCAGCCCCAGCATTTT
many	TRBV7-8	-	TRBJ2-4	CASSLRRVQNIQYF	TGTGCCAGCAGCTTAAGGCGGGTCCAAAACATTCAGTACTTC
many	TRBV29-1	TRBD1	TRBJ2-3	CSVEVDRASTDTQYF	TGCAGCGTTGAAGTCGACAGGGCCAGCACAGATACGCAGTATTTT
few	TRBV5-4	-	TRBJ2-6	CASSLLTPGANVLTF	TGTGCCAGCAGCTTGTTAACACCTGGGGCCAACGTCCTGACTTTC
many	TRBV9	TRBD1	TRBJ2-1	CASSVSGQGYNEQFF	TGTGCCAGCAGCGTATCCGGACAGGGATACAATGAGCAGTTCTTC
few	TRBV30	-	TRBJ2-3	CAWSVTGRGLDTQYF	TGTGCCTGGAGTGTAACAGGGCGGGGACTGGATACGCAGTATTTT
many	TRBV5-1	-	TRBJ2-7	CASSLADVLRGEQYF	TGCGCCAGCAGCTTGGCGGACGTTTTACGGGGGGAGCAGTACTTC
-	TRBV5-1	-	TRBJ2-3	CASRGEGADTQYF	TGCGCCAGCAGGGGCGAGGGGGCAGATACGCAGTATTTT
-	TRBV27	-	TRBJ2-3	CASSLSGWPTDTQYF	TGTGCCAGCAGTTTATCGGGGTGGCCCACAGATACGCAGTATTTT
many	TRBV29-1	-	TRBJ2-3	CSVEDTQSDTQYF	TGCAGCGTTGAAGATACCCAATCAGATACGCAGTATTTT